These T cell receptor beta chains were read from a single sample in a study of T cells after yellow fever vaccination. TCRdb processed the 5' RACE reads anew with MiXCR; each CDR3 protein has one entry. The sample lists fewer than 450,000 distinct CDR3 sequences, roughly 10% occurring once. The sample here was PBMCs, taken on the day of the first yellow fever vaccination. The receptors were sampled from a man aged 18 to 30 who received the YFV17D yellow fever vaccine. Both conserved end residues are part of each CDR3. The D gene is left open where the match is weak. The size field is filled for only some rows; it gives once, few, many or a size class.

V: TRBV20-1
J: TRBJ1-3
size: .
D: .
DNA: TGCAGTGCTCCAGGGCCTCGGCCAGCCTCTGGAAACACCATATATTTT
CDR3: CSAPGPRPASGNTIYF

V: TRBV27
J: TRBJ1-1
size: few
D: .
DNA: TGTGCCAGCTATACAAAACAGGGTTTCTCTGAAGCTTTCTTT
CDR3: CASYTKQGFSEAFF

V: TRBV7-9
J: TRBJ2-5
size: .
D: .
DNA: TGTGCCAGCAGCTCCGGCGAAGGGGGCCAAGAGACCCAGTACTTC
CDR3: CASSSGEGGQETQYF

V: TRBV9
J: TRBJ1-2
size: few
D: .
DNA: TGTGCCAGCAGCGTAGCCCCAGACGGTAACTATGGCTACACCTTC
CDR3: CASSVAPDGNYGYTF

V: TRBV7-2
J: TRBJ1-5
size: .
D: .
DNA: TGTGCCAGCAGCTTATTTCCCAGGGGAAACAAAGATCAGCCCCAGCATTTT
CDR3: CASSLFPRGNKDQPQHF

V: TRBV11-2
J: TRBJ2-3
size: many
D: TRBD2
DNA: TGTGCCAGCAGCCACCAACTAGCGCTCTTAGCAGATACGCAGTATTTT
CDR3: CASSHQLALLADTQYF

V: TRBV9
J: TRBJ2-3
size: .
D: .
DNA: TGTGCCAGCAGCGTGGAGGGCGAGGGCCCGACAGATACGCAGTATTTT
CDR3: CASSVEGEGPTDTQYF

V: TRBV6-5
J: TRBJ1-2
size: few
D: .
DNA: TGTGCCAGCAGTTACAGAGACAGGCGATATGGCTACACCTTC
CDR3: CASSYRDRRYGYTF

V: TRBV7-2
J: TRBJ2-7
size: .
D: .
DNA: TGTGCCAGCAGCTTAGCGCTAGTCCCTATGGGCGAGCAGTACTTC
CDR3: CASSLALVPMGEQYF

V: TRBV19
J: TRBJ2-6
size: .
D: .
DNA: TGTGCCACCGGGGAATCTGGGGCCAACGTCCTGACTTTC
CDR3: CATGESGANVLTF

V: TRBV12-3/TRBV12-4
J: TRBJ1-2
size: .
D: .
DNA: TGTGCCAGCAGTTTCGTGGGCTATGGCTACACCTTC
CDR3: CASSFVGYGYTF

V: TRBV27
J: TRBJ2-3
size: few
D: .
DNA: TGTGCCAGCAGTTTAAGGGCAGGGGTCCGGGCGACAGATACGCAGTATTTT
CDR3: CASSLRAGVRATDTQYF

V: TRBV5-5
J: TRBJ1-1
size: .
D: .
DNA: TGTGCCAGCAGCTTCTATACAGTTGAAGCTTTCTTT
CDR3: CASSFYTVEAFF

V: TRBV6-2/TRBV6-3
J: TRBJ2-5
size: .
D: TRBD2
DNA: TGTGCCAGCACGGGACTAGCTGGGGAGACCCAGTACTTC
CDR3: CASTGLAGETQYF

V: TRBV4-3
J: TRBJ2-2
size: .
D: .
DNA: TGCGCCAGCAGCCAAGGCAGGGTTGCCGGGGAGCTGTTTTTT
CDR3: CASSQGRVAGELFF

V: TRBV11-2
J: TRBJ2-7
size: .
D: .
DNA: TGTGCCAGCAGCAATGGTGGCTCCTACGAGCAGTACTTC
CDR3: CASSNGGSYEQYF

V: TRBV20-1
J: TRBJ1-5
size: few
D: TRBD1
DNA: TGCAGTGGGGGACAGGTCAATCAGCCCCAGCATTTT
CDR3: CSGGQVNQPQHF

V: TRBV25-1
J: TRBJ2-1
size: many
D: TRBD2
DNA: TGTGCCAGCAGAGAAGCGGGGGGTTGGTACAATGAGCAGTTCTTC
CDR3: CASREAGGWYNEQFF

V: TRBV9
J: TRBJ1-6
size: .
D: .
DNA: TGTGCCAGCAGCGTAGAGCCAGGGGATATGAATTCACCCCTCCACTTT
CDR3: CASSVEPGDMNSPLHF

V: TRBV6-1
J: TRBJ1-2
size: few
D: .
DNA: TGTGCCAGCAGTGTGGGGAGGAACTATGGCTACACCTTC
CDR3: CASSVGRNYGYTF

V: TRBV27
J: TRBJ2-1
size: .
D: .
DNA: TGTGCCAGCAAGTCAGGAGTGGTCGATGAGCAGTTCTTC
CDR3: CASKSGVVDEQFF

V: TRBV5-1
J: TRBJ2-2
size: many
D: TRBD1
DNA: TGCGCCAGCAGCTTGGGACAGGGAGTCGAAACCGGGGAGCTGTTTTTT
CDR3: CASSLGQGVETGELFF

V: TRBV5-1
J: TRBJ1-5
size: .
D: TRBD1
DNA: TGCGCCAGCAGCTTGGGGGACAGGGGGAGTCTCAATCAGCCCCAGCATTTT
CDR3: CASSLGDRGSLNQPQHF

V: TRBV11-2
J: TRBJ2-5
size: .
D: .
DNA: TGTGCCAGCAGCTTCCGTGTCAGGTCGGAGCAAGAGACCCAGTACTTC
CDR3: CASSFRVRSEQETQYF

V: TRBV12-5
J: TRBJ1-6
size: few
D: .
DNA: TGTGCTAGTGGCCGAAATGATAAACGCATCTATAATTCACCCCTCCACTTT
CDR3: CASGRNDKRIYNSPLHF

V: TRBV4-3
J: TRBJ2-3
size: .
D: .
DNA: TGCGCCAGCAGCCAGCGACCCACGAGCACAGATACGCAGTATTTT
CDR3: CASSQRPTSTDTQYF

V: TRBV19
J: TRBJ2-1
size: few
D: TRBD1
DNA: TGTGCCAGTAGTTCCCCGGGACAGCCCTCCCCAAGCAATGAGCAGTTCTTC
CDR3: CASSSPGQPSPSNEQFF

V: TRBV3-1
J: TRBJ1-1
size: .
D: .
DNA: TGTGCCAGCAGGGGTAAGGGAACCATGAACACTGAAGCTTCCTTT
CDR3: CASRGKGTMNTEASF

V: TRBV15
J: TRBJ2-5
size: many
D: TRBD1
DNA: TGTGCCACCAGCTGGGGGACAGGCAGTGAGACCCAGTACTTC
CDR3: CATSWGTGSETQYF

V: TRBV6-2/TRBV6-3
J: TRBJ1-5
size: once
D: .
DNA: TGTGCCAGCAGGCTAGATAGCAATCAGCCCCAGCATTTT
CDR3: CASRLDSNQPQHF

V: TRBV6-5
J: TRBJ2-2
size: few
D: .
DNA: TGTGCCAGCCGACAGACCACCGGGGAGCTGTTTTTT
CDR3: CASRQTTGELFF

V: TRBV7-3
J: TRBJ2-5
size: few
D: .
DNA: TGTGCCAGCAGTGCCGGGGAGTTAGAGACCCAGTACTTC
CDR3: CASSAGELETQYF

V: TRBV4-3
J: TRBJ2-3
size: .
D: .
DNA: TGCGCCAGCAGCCAAGTCGCACCAGGCACAGATACGCAGTATTTT
CDR3: CASSQVAPGTDTQYF

V: TRBV20-1
J: TRBJ1-2
size: .
D: .
DNA: TGCAGTGCTAGGGGCGGTTTAGAGAAGGGTGACTATGGCTACACCTTC
CDR3: CSARGGLEKGDYGYTF

V: TRBV24-1
J: TRBJ2-5
size: .
D: TRBD2
DNA: TGTGCCACCAGTGATCCCGGGCGGGGGGGAGAGACCCAGTACTTC
CDR3: CATSDPGRGGETQYF

V: TRBV5-1
J: TRBJ2-5
size: few
D: TRBD2
DNA: TGCGCCAGCAGCCGGACCGAGGCTAGCGGAGGAGAGACCCAGTACTTC
CDR3: CASSRTEASGGETQYF

V: TRBV4-1
J: TRBJ2-3
size: few
D: .
DNA: TGCGCCAGCAGCCAAGTCGTTCACAGGGTATCAGATACGCAGTATTTT
CDR3: CASSQVVHRVSDTQYF

V: TRBV7-2
J: TRBJ2-5
size: many
D: .
DNA: TGTGCCAGCAGCTTGATCAGGGAGACCCAGTACTTC
CDR3: CASSLIRETQYF

V: TRBV7-2
J: TRBJ1-5
size: many
D: TRBD1
DNA: TGTGCCAGCAGCTTAGGGACAGGGGGCTCGGGCAATCAGCCCCAGCATTTT
CDR3: CASSLGTGGSGNQPQHF

V: TRBV18
J: TRBJ2-3
size: .
D: .
DNA: TGTGCCAGCTCACGCCTGACAGATTTTGGGACAGATACGCAGTATTTT
CDR3: CASSRLTDFGTDTQYF

V: TRBV7-2
J: TRBJ1-2
size: few
D: TRBD1
DNA: TGTGCCAGCAGCTTAGTTACAGGGGAAAACTATGGCTACACCTTC
CDR3: CASSLVTGENYGYTF

V: TRBV7-9
J: TRBJ1-2
size: .
D: .
DNA: TGTGCCAGCAGAGATATTTTCGACAGCGTCACCTATGGCTACACCTTC
CDR3: CASRDIFDSVTYGYTF

V: TRBV3-1
J: TRBJ1-4
size: .
D: TRBD1
DNA: TGTGCCAGCAGTACCGGGACAGGGGGTGATGAAAAACTGTTTTTT
CDR3: CASSTGTGGDEKLFF

V: TRBV6-5
J: TRBJ1-4
size: few
D: .
DNA: TGTGCCAGCAGTTACTCAGGGTCGGATGAAAAACTGTTTTTT
CDR3: CASSYSGSDEKLFF

V: TRBV12-3/TRBV12-4
J: TRBJ2-7
size: many
D: .
DNA: TGTGCCAGCAGCTTTGGGAATTCCTACGAGCAGTACTTC
CDR3: CASSFGNSYEQYF

V: TRBV18
J: TRBJ1-4
size: few
D: TRBD1
DNA: TGTGCCAGCTCACCACCGGGACAGGGTTTCGAAAAACTGTTTTTT
CDR3: CASSPPGQGFEKLFF